This TCR beta chain was captured in a study of blood T cell repertoires in COVID-19 (dated by TCRdb to the early 2020s). General notes on the study: Samples from collaborators originated in the United States, Italy and Spain and spanned both the acute and convalescent phases of COVID-19. The samples were drawn from two sources: the first 160 participants of the ongoing ImmuneRACE study, and over 1,000 subjects contributed by 6 global collaborators. The repertoires were released in a freely available public database meant as a resource for research on the immune response to SARS-CoV-2. The material from the prospective study consisted of cDNA or gDNA derived from T cells, B-cell-depleted T cells, or PBMCs. Deeply sampled blood TCRbeta repertoires from subjects exposed to, actively infected with, or recovered from COVID-19 were included in the dataset. Where available, HLA class I and class II types were obtained from metadata supplied by the sample provider rather than from assay-based typing. Nearly every sample came with metadata listing a de-identified subject ID, COVID-19 status, age in years and sex. The research as a whole found: How much clinical and demographic metadata was included differed by source and by participant, and the metadata was provided uncurated.

Unmatched junction bases come to 19, with V trimmed by 1 base and J by 15 bases. Inclusive of the bounding cysteine and phenylalanine, the CDR3 is 18 residues long. Only the CDR3 region is kept as DNA, spanning 54 bases read in frame from base 1. CDR1 and CDR2, per the germline V gene, are MGHRA and YSYEKL. This clone was observed a handful of times. Its recognized antigen is unknown. The record has no base qualities; no much larger clone is one base away. Each collaborating institution followed its own protocols to collect whole blood in K2EDTA tubes. Collaborator samples were shipped for TCRbeta analysis as frozen whole blood, isolated PBMCs, or DNA extracted from either sample type. The immunoSEQ Assay, a bias-controlled multiplex PCR, was used to amplify TCRbeta CDR3 regions from genomic DNA. The original methods were these. Nucleated cell counts per sample were estimated from amplification of reference gene primers within the assay. To quantify the absolute abundance of each unique TCRbeta CDR3 rearrangement, sequence reads were collapsed and filtered. For each sample, productive Simpson clonality was calculated by taking the square root of Simpson's diversity index across productive rearrangements. Drawn from immuneACCESS, this table holds only the in-frame rearrangements with V and J called that TCRdb kept. Clones are partly lost; checked studies trace under half to an unresolved V gene and leave the rest unexplained. From that table come the V and J calls and clone size; the DNA was used to work out D and trimming. The sample contains under 200,000 clones, roughly 70% of them found a single time. The leading ten clones occupy less than 3% of the sample.

The clonotype was recovered from a woman over 75 with acute or convalescent COVID-19. What was sequenced was peripheral blood. The chain is assembled from TRBV4-1 and TRBJ2-2; TRBD2 aligns with 11 central bases. The DNA is as follows: TGCGCCAGCAGCCAAGGTTTTGGTAGGAGCACTAGCGGGAGTTGGTTGTTTTTT. Its protein reads: CASSQGFGRSTSGSWLFF.